The 19 T cell receptor beta chains below were found in one sample sequenced in a study of blood T cell repertoires in COVID-19. TCRdb keeps only in-frame clones here, not all; method: immunoSEQ multiplex PCR. The data contain roughly 230,000 clones, about 80% of them singletons. Specimen: PBMCs or T cells enriched from blood (not recorded which). All receptors derive from a man aged 45-60 years who had recovered from COVID-19.

The chain has TRBV3-1 (or the pseudogene TRBV3-2) and TRBJ2-3, with D perhaps matching TRBD2 (6 bases). CDR1 is LGHDT and CDR2 is YNNKEL in the germline V gene (reference sequence). The V end was cut by 6 bases, the J end by 3 bases, with 19 bases between. The CDR3 extends over 16 amino acids. CDR3 protein: CASRPKRRGGTDTQYF. The CDR3 DNA reads TGTGCCAGCAGACCAAAGAGGCGGGGAGGTACAGATACGCAGTATTTT.

This chain uses TRBV7-8 with TRBJ2-7; 10 nucleotides align to TRBD2. Germline lookup yields CDR1 SGHVS and CDR2 FQNEAQ. Trimming at V came to 6 bases and at J to 0 bases, leaving 5 bases not matched to a gene. The CDR3 consists of 15 residues. The CDR3 DNA reads as TGTGCCAGCAGTCCAGCGGGAGGGCTCTCCTACGAGCAGTACTTC. Translating it yields CASSPAGGLSYEQYF.

In this sample, this clone turned up once. The CDR3 DNA is TGCGCCAGCAGCCAAGGGGCGGGCTTTTCGGACAATGAGCAGTTCTTC. Its protein is CASSQGAGFSDNEQFF. This chain joins TRBV4-1 and TRBJ2-1; possibly TRBD2 for D (5 bases). The CDR3 has 16 amino acids. CDR1 and CDR2 (germline): MGHRA, YSYEKL. The germline V and J ends were trimmed by 1 base and 5 bases, with 15 bases remaining between them.

J is TRBJ2-7 and V is TRBV2; 7 bases are shared with TRBD1. With 5 bases clipped from V and 1 base from J, the junction kept 5 bases outside the gene matches. Germline V gives CDR1 SNHLY, CDR2 FYNNEI. This CDR3 has 14 amino acids. CDR3: CASSSGTASYEQYF. The CDR3 bases are TGTGCCAGCAGTTCCGGGACAGCTTCCTACGAGCAGTACTTC.

A few counts support this clone. This chain joins TRBV7-6 and TRBJ2-3; D perhaps matches TRBD2 (5 bases). The V gene's germline CDR1 is SGHVS and CDR2 FNYEAQ. V was trimmed by 5 bases and J by 5 bases, leaving 8 bases between them. CDR3 length equals 12 residues. This CDR3 is CASSPDLDTQYF. The CDR3 DNA reads as TGTGCCAGCAGCCCGGACTTAGATACGCAGTATTTT.

V usage is TRBV7-6 and J usage is TRBJ1-3; a possible D gene is TRBD1 (6 bases). Germline assignment: CDR1 SGHVS and CDR2 FNYEAQ. Trimming stripped 2 bases from V and 7 bases from J, with 21 bases between. The CDR3 consists of 17 residues. The CDR3 is CASSLLHPGTPGNTIYF. The CDR3 bases are TGTGCCAGCAGCTTACTCCACCCCGGGACACCCGGGAACACCATATATTTT.

The chain employs TRBV28 and TRBJ1-1; D is unresolved. V lost 2 bases to trimming and J lost 7 bases, with 8 bases between them. Germline-derived CDR1 and CDR2 are MDHEN and SYDVKM. The CDR3 spans 12 residues. The CDR3 loop is CASSLKYSEAFF. As DNA, the CDR3 is TGTGCCAGCAGTTTAAAGTACAGTGAAGCTTTCTTT. The entire variable domain, with the rest obtained from reference TRBV28 and TRBJ1-1, is as follows: DVKVTQSSRYLVKRTGEKVFLECVQDMDHENMFWYRQDPGLGLRLIYFSYDVKMKEKGDIPEGYSVSREKKERFSLILESASTNQTSMYLCASSLKYSEAFFGQGTRLTVV.

The chain employs TRBV6-5 and TRBJ2-2; D call uncertain. Germline-derived CDR1 and CDR2 are MNHEY and SVGAGI. The CDR3 has 14 residues. The V end lost 7 bases, the J end lost 6 bases, and 15 bases lay between the germline ends. Written as DNA, the CDR3 is TGTGCCAGCACCTTCGGAGTCTATCCCGGGGAGCTGTTTTTT. The encoded protein is CASTFGVYPGELFF.

The chain carries TRBV5-6 and TRBJ2-7, with unresolved D. Germline loops: CDR1 SGHDT, CDR2 YYEEEE. This CDR3 has 13 amino acids. V was cut by 3 bases and J by 4 bases, with 11 bases left in between. The CDR3 reads CASSSLTFYEQYF. DNA for the CDR3: TGTGCCAGCAGCTCTTTGACTTTTTACGAGCAGTACTTC.

The chain recombines TRBV3-1 (or the pseudogene TRBV3-2) with TRBJ2-3, with D unresolved. This CDR3 spans 16 amino acids. Looked up from germline, CDR1 is LGHDT and CDR2 is YNNKEL (reference sequence). V lost 3 bases and J lost 5, with 18 bases in between. The CDR3 sequence: CASSHRISGSLDTQYF. CDR3 DNA sequence: TGTGCCAGCAGCCACCGCATCTCAGGCTCCTTAGATACGCAGTATTTT.

The V call is TRBV4-3, the J call TRBJ1-5; D remains ambiguous. V was pared by 0 bases and J by 2 bases, with 8 bases between. Germline lookup yields CDR1 LGHNA and CDR2 YSLEER. This CDR3 has 15 residues. The CDR3 coding sequence is TGCGCCAGCAGCCAAGATGCCAGTCGCAATCAGCCCCAGCATTTT. Amino acid sequence: CASSQDASRNQPQHF.

The V and J genes are TRBV3-1 (or the pseudogene TRBV3-2) and TRBJ2-2; 7 bases match TRBD1. This CDR3 is 14 amino acids long. The trim removed 2 bases at V and 6 bases at J, leaving 3 bases unmatched. Germline values: CDR1 LGHDT, CDR2 YNNKEL (reference sequence). CDR3 in amino acids: CASSQQGGPGELFF. In DNA, the CDR3 is TGTGCCAGCAGCCAACAAGGGGGCCCCGGGGAGCTGTTTTTT.

The chain joins TRBV12-3 or TRBV12-4 to TRBJ1-2, with 7 bases aligning to TRBD1. With 5 bases clipped from V and 4 bases from J, the junction kept 4 bases outside the gene matches. This CDR3 is 13 amino acids long. DNA of the CDR3: TGTGCCAGCAGTATAGGGACAGTCTATGGCTACACCTTC. Translation: CASSIGTVYGYTF.

The rearrangement joins TRBV28 to TRBJ1-6; the match to TRBD1 covers 9 bases. Germline V gives CDR1 MDHEN, CDR2 SYDVKM. There are 17 residues in the CDR3. Trimming cost V 3 bases and J 9 bases; bases outside gene matches: 12. CDR3 nucleotide sequence: TGTGCCAGCAGTTTCCTCTTGCGGGACAGGGTTCGTTCACCCCTCCACTTT. It translates to CASSFLLRDRVRSPLHF.

The chain links TRBV9 to TRBJ1-1; D gene uncertain. The germline CDR1 and CDR2 sequences are SGDLS and YYNGEE. Trimming pared 4 bases from V and 3 bases from J, leaving 22 bases between. The CDR3 spans 17 residues. CDR3 in amino acids: CASSTEEIGHQDTEAFF. CDR3 in DNA: TGTGCCAGCAGCACAGAAGAAATTGGGCATCAAGACACTGAAGCTTTCTTT.

V gene TRBV11-2 combines with J gene TRBJ2-3, with D hard to call. The CDR3 spans 15 residues. V shed 1 base and J shed 2 bases, with 10 bases lying between them. The germline CDR1 and CDR2 sequences are SGHAT and FQNNGV. For the CDR3, the DNA is TGTGCCAGCAGCTTAGGAGGAGTTCTCACAGATACGCAGTATTTT. Its translation is CASSLGGVLTDTQYF.

The CDR3 is CASSLAGGSTDTQYF. For the CDR3, the DNA is TGTGCCAGCAGCCTAGCGGGAGGAAGCACAGATACGCAGTATTTT. The rearrangement links TRBV3-1 (or the pseudogene TRBV3-2) to TRBJ2-3; 10 bases map to TRBD2. V shed 4 bases and J 0 bases; nucleotides not matched to a gene: 1. Per the germline V gene, CDR1 is LGHDT and CDR2 is YNNKEL (reference sequence). The CDR3 runs 15 residues.

The chain couples TRBV19 to TRBJ2-1; TRBD2 aligns across 8 bases. The germline CDR1 and CDR2 sequences are LNHDA and SQIVND (reference sequence). This CDR3 region has 18 residues. V shed 3 bases, J shed 7 bases, and the junction held 17 bases outside the gene matches. Here the CDR3 DNA reads TGTGCCAGTAGTATCTATTTCGGCGGGACTAGTGGTCAAAATGAGCAGTTCTTC. Translation: CASSIYFGGTSGQNEQFF.

V and J are TRBV10-3 and TRBJ2-5; D is unclear. Deletions cut 3 bases from V and 2 bases from J, with 4 bases between. Germline lookup yields CDR1 ENHRY and CDR2 SYGVKD. This CDR3 has 12 residues. CDR3 in amino acids: CAISEAQETQYF. The CDR3 DNA reads TGTGCCATCAGTGAAGCACAAGAGACCCAGTACTTC.